A selection of T cell receptor beta chains follows, all from one sample in a study of response to subunit inactivated influenza vaccine. TCRdb passed the RT-PCR reads through MiXCR, listing each CDR3 protein once. The table records 500,000 or so distinct CDR3 sequences, 16% of them present only once. The starting material was CD4+ T cells sorted from PBMCs, obtained less than 25 months after vaccination. The origin of the receptors is a man between 45 and 75 years old who received an inactivated influenza vaccine. CDR3s include the opening cysteine and the closing phenylalanine or tryptophan. A D gene is named only where the DNA matches it firmly. Only part of the rows carry a size: once, few, many, or a class if the clone is expanded.

V,D,size,length,J,CDR3,DNA
TRBV18,.,.,12,TRBJ2-5,CASSPKAETQYF,TGTGCCAGCTCACCGAAGGCGGAGACCCAGTACTTC
TRBV18,TRBD1,many,13,TRBJ2-1,CASSPQGENEQFF,TGTGCCAGCTCACCCCAGGGGGAGAATGAGCAGTTCTTC
TRBV15,.,few,15,TRBJ2-3,CATSFQYLIADTQYF,TGTGCCACCAGTTTCCAGTACCTAATCGCGGATACGCAGTATTTT
TRBV4-2,.,few,14,TRBJ2-5,CASSQWDLGETQYF,TGTGCCAGCAGCCAATGGGACTTGGGAGAGACCCAGTACTTC
TRBV7-8,TRBD1,few,19,TRBJ2-7,CASSLLLQSGTGRTYEQYF,TGTGCCAGCAGCTTACTACTTCAGTCCGGGACAGGGAGAACCTACGAGCAGTACTTC
TRBV10-3,.,few,16,TRBJ1-5,CAISESSLRGNQPQHF,TGTGCCATCAGTGAGTCTTCTCTACGGGGCAATCAGCCCCAGCATTTT
TRBV29-1,TRBD2,.,15,TRBJ2-1,CSVEKLAGDNNEQFF,TGCAGCGTTGAGAAGCTAGCGGGAGACAACAATGAGCAGTTCTTC
TRBV7-2,TRBD2,few,16,TRBJ2-3,CASSLDGSGSSDTQYF,TGTGCCAGCAGCTTAGATGGTAGCGGGAGTTCAGATACGCAGTATTTT
TRBV5-1,.,few,13,TRBJ2-7,CASSTGTIDEQYF,TGCGCCAGCAGCACCGGGACAATCGACGAGCAGTACTTC
TRBV20-1,TRBD2,few,15,TRBJ2-3,CSARLAGGDTDTQYF,TGCAGTGCTAGACTAGCGGGAGGGGACACAGATACGCAGTATTTT
TRBV12-3/TRBV12-4,.,.,13,TRBJ1-6,CASNLERSSPLHF,TGTGCCAGCAACCTTGAGAGAAGTTCACCCCTCCACTTT
TRBV24-1,TRBD1,.,17,TRBJ1-5,CATSPTPLQGSNQPQHF,TGTGCCACCAGTCCGACCCCTTTACAGGGGAGCAATCAGCCCCAGCATTTT
TRBV7-8,.,few,16,TRBJ2-1,CASNPSSDVTYNEQFF,TGTGCCAGCAACCCCAGTAGCGACGTTACCTACAATGAGCAGTTCTTC
TRBV10-3,TRBD1,many,14,TRBJ2-1,CAISDTGGGDEQFF,TGTGCCATCAGTGATACAGGGGGCGGGGATGAGCAGTTCTTC
TRBV6-5,TRBD1,.,13,TRBJ1-6,CASNYRGNSPLHF,TGTGCCAGCAATTACAGGGGAAATTCACCCCTCCACTTT
TRBV28,.,few,15,TRBJ2-4,CASSAKGTRENIQYF,TGTGCCAGCAGCGCCAAAGGGACACGGGAAAACATTCAGTACTTC
TRBV5-5,.,.,18,TRBJ2-1,CASSFGTPGLRSYNEQFF,TGTGCCAGCAGCTTCGGAACCCCGGGACTCCGGTCCTACAATGAGCAGTTCTTC
TRBV12-3/TRBV12-4,TRBD2,few,15,TRBJ2-5,CASNRGLAEQETQYF,TGTGCCAGCAACCGGGGACTAGCGGAACAAGAGACCCAGTACTTC
TRBV10-3,.,few,14,TRBJ2-2,CAIRGPTNTGELFF,TGTGCCATCAGGGGACCCACGAACACCGGGGAGCTGTTTTTT
TRBV5-1,.,.,12,TRBJ2-1,CASSATPNEQFF,TGCGCCAGCAGCGCGACTCCCAATGAGCAGTTCTTC
TRBV12-3/TRBV12-4,.,few,16,TRBJ2-1,CASSLNPLRVVNEQFF,TGTGCCAGCAGTTTAAATCCCTTGAGAGTGGTCAATGAGCAGTTCTTC
TRBV5-1,TRBD2,many,15,TRBJ2-2,CASSPGLAGTGELFF,TGCGCCAGCAGCCCGGGACTAGCCGGCACCGGGGAGCTGTTTTTT
TRBV19,TRBD2,few,13,TRBJ2-7,CASSRREVYEQYF,TGTGCCAGTAGCCGGCGGGAGGTGTACGAGCAGTACTTC
TRBV5-1,.,few,16,TRBJ2-1,CASSRSLASSYNEQFF,TGCGCCAGCAGCCGTTCCTTGGCCAGCTCCTACAATGAGCAGTTCTTC
TRBV29-1,.,.,13,TRBJ1-1,CSVKGRENTEAFF,TGCAGCGTTAAGGGACGGGAAAACACTGAAGCTTTCTTT
TRBV30,TRBD1,few,15,TRBJ2-3,CAWSFGQGNTDTQYF,TGTGCCTGGAGTTTTGGACAGGGGAACACAGATACGCAGTATTTT
TRBV20-1,.,.,17,TRBJ1-5,CCAQQKWRAGARQPQHF,TGCTGTGCGCAACAAAAATGGCGGGCAGGGGCGCGTCAGCCCCAGCATTTT
TRBV29-1,TRBD2,.,12,TRBJ2-3,CSIAGVADTQYF,TGCAGCATAGCGGGAGTGGCAGATACGCAGTATTTT
TRBV20-1,.,few,14,TRBJ2-3,CSAIDLVSTDTQYF,TGCAGTGCTATAGACCTAGTAAGCACAGATACGCAGTATTTT
TRBV11-1,TRBD1,few,18,TRBJ2-3,CASRNRDRGRLAADTQYF,TGTGCCAGCAGAAACCGGGACAGGGGGCGACTTGCCGCAGATACGCAGTATTTT
TRBV4-3,.,many,16,TRBJ1-2,CASSQSSGRIDYGYTF,TGCGCCAGCAGCCAAAGTTCGGGGAGAATTGACTATGGCTACACCTTC
TRBV29-1,TRBD2,.,13,TRBJ2-3,CTMTSGNTDTQYF,TGCACTATGACTAGCGGGAACACAGATACGCAGTATTTT
TRBV7-2,.,.,15,TRBJ2-1,CASSLARGQYNEQFF,TGTGCCAGCAGCTTAGCGCGAGGACAGTACAATGAGCAGTTCTTC
TRBV20-1,TRBD2,many,15,TRBJ2-3,CSASRTSGRSDTQYF,TGCAGTGCCAGTAGGACTAGCGGGAGATCGGATACGCAGTATTTT
TRBV10-3,TRBD2,few,16,TRBJ2-5,CAISKSGLAGETTQYF,TGTGCCATCAGCAAATCGGGACTAGCGGGAGAGACGACCCAGTACTTC
TRBV3-1,TRBD2,few,16,TRBJ2-5,CASSTPGTSGPGTQYF,TGTGCCAGCAGCACCCCCGGGACTAGCGGCCCAGGGACCCAGTACTTC
TRBV29-1,.,many,14,TRBJ2-7,CSVVLRQHDYEQYF,TGCAGCGTTGTACTGCGACAGCACGACTACGAGCAGTACTTC
TRBV20-1,.,.,12,TRBJ1-4,CSASPFSEKLFF,TGCAGTGCTAGCCCTTTTAGTGAAAAACTGTTTTTT
TRBV20-1,.,.,15,TRBJ2-7,CSARDARIPEREQYF,TGCAGTGCTAGAGATGCCCGCATACCCGAAAGGGAGCAGTACTTC
TRBV5-6,.,few,15,TRBJ2-3,CASSLNRKYTDTQYF,TGTGCCAGCAGCCTCAACAGGAAATACACAGATACGCAGTATTTT
TRBV4-3,.,.,16,TRBJ2-2,CASSQDVAGNTGELFF,TGCGCCAGCAGCCAAGATGTCGCGGGGAACACCGGGGAGCTGTTTTTT
TRBV20-1,.,many,15,TRBJ1-3,CSARDLGYSGNTIYF,TGCAGTGCTAGAGATTTAGGGTACTCTGGAAACACCATATATTTT
TRBV5-1,.,.,14,TRBJ1-3,CASSLEGTGNTIYF,TGCGCCAGCAGCTTAGAGGGAACTGGAAACACCATATATTTT
TRBV10-3,.,few,14,TRBJ1-1,CAISAAGMNTEAFF,TGTGCCATCAGTGCGGCTGGTATGAACACTGAAGCTTTCTTT
TRBV18,TRBD1,many,15,TRBJ2-5,CASSQLQGPQETQYF,TGTGCCAGCTCACAACTACAGGGGCCTCAAGAGACCCAGTACTTC
TRBV5-4,.,.,12,TRBJ2-3,CASSRDTSTQYF,TGTGCCAGCAGCCGTGACACTAGCACGCAGTATTTT